This TCR beta chain is drawn from a study of blood T cell repertoires in COVID-19. The germline gives CDR1 SGHAT, CDR2 FQNNGV. Trimming stripped 2 bases from V and 4 bases from J, with 12 bases between. The CDR3 covers 15 residues. Clones were sequenced by immunoSEQ multiplex PCR, and TCRdb holds only the in-frame ones, with some missing. Among 250,000 to 300,000 clones, around 89% were seen once, and the ten largest hold just under 9%. This receptor was taken from a man aged 35 to 55 who had recovered from COVID-19. V and J are TRBV11-2 and TRBJ1-5, with a tentative D call TRBD1 (5 bases). Sequencing was carried out using PBMCs or T cells enriched from blood (not recorded which). The CDR3 sequence is CASSLSWQGNQPQHF. CDR3 nucleotide sequence: TGTGCCAGCAGCTTATCTTGGCAGGGAAATCAGCCCCAGCATTTT.